Listed below are T cell receptor beta chains from one sample, sequenced in a study of T cells after yellow fever vaccination. TCRdb re-called the 5' RACE reads with MiXCR, one entry per CDR3 protein. This sample has around 100,000 distinct CDR3 sequences, with 8.4% found just once. The specimen was CD8+ T cells sorted from PBMCs, collected 45 days after the yellow fever booster vaccination. These receptors came from a man between 25 and 39 years old who received the YFV17D yellow fever vaccine. CDR3s include the opening cysteine and the closing phenylalanine or tryptophan. D genes are given only for firm matches. Size is omitted from some rows. Given values are once, few, many or a class for expanded clones.

J: TRBJ2-3; V: TRBV11-2; D: TRBD1; size: many; CDR3: CASSILPGQGADTQYF; DNA: TGTGCCAGCAGCATACTACCGGGACAGGGGGCAGATACGCAGTATTTT
J: TRBJ1-2; V: TRBV20-1; D: -; size: many; CDR3: CSAKMTLTDNYGYTF; DNA: TGCAGTGCCAAGATGACACTGACTGATAACTATGGCTACACCTTC
J: TRBJ2-3; V: TRBV29-1; D: TRBD2; size: many; CDR3: CSVDYIPGLAGGLDTQYF; DNA: TGCAGCGTTGATTATATCCCGGGACTAGCGGGAGGCCTCGATACGCAGTATTTT
J: TRBJ2-7; V: TRBV7-8; D: -; size: many; CDR3: CASSLVRYEQYF; DNA: TGTGCCAGCAGCTTAGTCCGCTACGAGCAGTACTTC
J: TRBJ2-7; V: TRBV2; D: TRBD2; size: -; CDR3: CASSEPGTNLYEQYF; DNA: TGTGCCAGCAGTGAACCCGGGACTAACCTTTACGAGCAGTACTTC
J: TRBJ2-1; V: TRBV18; D: TRBD2; size: many; CDR3: CASSPREGSYNEQFF; DNA: TGTGCCAGCTCACCACGGGAGGGATCCTACAATGAGCAGTTCTTC
J: TRBJ2-7; V: TRBV3-1; D: -; size: medium-sized; CDR3: CASSPTGYEQYF; DNA: TGTGCCAGCAGCCCTACAGGGTACGAGCAGTACTTC
J: TRBJ2-7; V: TRBV7-2; D: TRBD1; size: many; CDR3: CASSIYRGLFYEQYF; DNA: TGTGCCAGCAGTATTTACAGGGGCCTTTTCTACGAGCAGTACTTC
J: TRBJ2-4; V: TRBV27; D: TRBD1; size: many; CDR3: CASSFGQGVDIQYF; DNA: TGTGCCAGCAGCTTCGGACAGGGTGTCGACATTCAGTACTTC
J: TRBJ1-1; V: TRBV20-1; D: -; size: -; CDR3: CSASGRDTENWPTEALF; DNA: TGCAGTGCTAGTGGGAGGGACACTGAAAATTGGCCCACTGAAGCTCTCTTT